Reported below is one T cell receptor (beta chain). These data belong to a study of shared clonotypes between healthy human individuals. Study at large: A donor's plate count was three for CD4 naive and three for CD4 memory; CD8 naive had two and CD8 memory one.

Positive CCR7 selection of CD45RO-negative cells yielded the naive CD8 cells, and terminally differentiated effector memory CD45RA+ cells were excluded. Repertoires were generated with immunoSEQ multiplex PCR, while TCRdb's copy carries only in-frame clones and drops some. The table includes around 1,900,000 clones, 93% detected once. The origin of this receptor is a man between 18 and 29 years old in good health. Some clones in this sample may be carry-over from other donors' samples. The sequenced sample was naive CD8+ T cells from PBMCs.

This CDR3 is CATPRQGAEKLFF. The CDR3 DNA sequence: TGCGCCACCCCCCGACAGGGGGCAGAAAAACTGTTTTTT. The rearrangement joins TRBV5-1 to TRBJ1-4, with 10 bases lining up with TRBD1. CDR1 and CDR2 from the germline V gene are SGHRS and YFSETQ. This CDR3 region has 13 residues. V shed 9 bases and J 8 bases; nucleotides not matched to a gene: 7.